What follows is one T cell receptor beta chain and its context. The antigen remains undetermined. A much larger clone is a single base away; this may be a read error. The record originates from a study of glioma-infiltrating T cells. Whole-study findings and limits: Non-neoplastic patients had below-expected tissue-blood divergence, while all gliomas exceeded expectation.

Germline-derived CDR1 and CDR2 are MNHEY and SVGEGT. This CDR3 has 15 residues. The V gene end was trimmed by 5 bases and the J gene end by 4 bases; junction bases not matched to a gene: 5. TCR alpha and beta CDR3 regions were amplified from RNA using iRepertoire nested multiplex PCR. For one-step reverse transcription and amplification, roughly 100-400 ng of tissue mRNA or PBMC total RNA was used. TCRdb analysed the multiplex PCR reads with MiXCR anew, one entry per CDR3 protein. The data hold around 180,000 distinct CDR3 sequences, with around 40% observed a single time. Sequences were obtained from glioma tissue, nonneoplastic brain tissue, or PBMCs (not recorded which). This clonotype originated in a human donor with low-grade glioma or glioblastoma, undergoing nonglioma brain surgery, or in good health (not recorded which). The chain has TRBV6-2 or TRBV6-3 and TRBJ2-1; 10 bases align to TRBD2. CDR3 sequence (DNA): TGTGCCAGCAGTGAACGGACTAGCGGATACAATGAGCAGTTCTTC. This codes for CASSERTSGYNEQFF.